Detailed here is one T cell receptor (beta chain). The CDR3 loop spans 19 amino acids. Germline CDR1 and CDR2: MNHNS and SASEGT. The ends were cut back, 0 bases at V and 4 bases at J, with 22 bases in the middle. This sample is part of a study of blood T cell repertoires in COVID-19. Original data processing: Amplified reference gene primers provided the basis for estimating nucleated cell counts. TCRdb's copy holds only in-frame clones and misses some; the assay was immunoSEQ multiplex PCR. The D gene and trimming were derived from the DNA, and the V and J assignments and clone size from that table. The table shows roughly 79,000 clones, with 85% to 90% occurring only once.

The chain combines TRBV6-1 with TRBJ2-4; TRBD2 is a possible D gene (6 bases). Input material: peripheral blood. This receptor was taken from a man aged 50-60 years with active COVID-19. The CDR3 is CASSEARIGPGLIKNIQYF. For the CDR3, the DNA is TGTGCCAGCAGTGAAGCGCGGATTGGTCCGGGACTTATAAAAAACATTCAGTACTTC.